Listed below are T cell receptor beta chains from one sample, sequenced in a study of T cells in localized non-small cell lung cancer. Sequencing was performed with immunoSEQ multiplex PCR; in TCRdb, only in-frame clones are kept and a portion is missing. The sample consists of under 150,000 clones, around 90% of them appearing once. The source was peripheral blood, collected before any cancer treatment. The receptor source for this set is an older female donor with stage I lung adenocarcinoma. Each CDR3 is given with its conserved first and last residue. Each record gives: J gene, V gene, CDR3 protein.

TRBJ2-7,TRBV11-2,CASSASRTEQYF
TRBJ2-2,TRBV28,CASSVVGLAGVAGELFF
TRBJ1-2,TRBV5-8,CASSFRSGGGGYTF
TRBJ2-7,TRBV28,CASSFQNWSGRDEQYF
TRBJ2-7,TRBV2,CASSEGDRGYDEQYF
TRBJ1-5,TRBV6-1,CASRATGGSNQPQHF
TRBJ2-5,TRBV5-1,CASSSLSGNQETQYF
TRBJ2-3,TRBV7-9,CASSLLAGDTQYF
TRBJ1-2,TRBV19,CASSTTGSYGYTF
TRBJ2-3,TRBV9,CASSVVGGTMGDTQYF
TRBJ2-3,TRBV5-1,CASGMDRSSTDTQYF
TRBJ2-2,TRBV19,CASSIRSGRGTGELFF
TRBJ2-1,TRBV9,CASSTQAGGPYNEQFF
TRBJ1-2,TRBV5-1,CASSPGGVYGYTF
TRBJ2-7,TRBV6-1,CASSTDRVSYYEQYF
TRBJ2-2,TRBV7-9,CASSRTPATGELFF
TRBJ2-3,TRBV5-4,CASSLRSQMTDTQYF
TRBJ1-1,TRBV6-1,CASSAGGGTEAFF
TRBJ1-3,TRBV7-9,CASSLVGPAVGNTIYF
TRBJ1-1,TRBV7-9,CASSPDKGTTEAFF
TRBJ2-1,TRBV6-6,CASRLWDSHNEQFF
TRBJ1-5,TRBV6-1,CASSTGTGWNQPQHF
TRBJ2-2,TRBV4-1,CASSRPRQGELFF
TRBJ2-1,TRBV18,CASSPPDRNEQFF
TRBJ2-3,TRBV7-7,CASSLGLSTDTQYF
TRBJ2-1,TRBV5-1,CASSLGFYNEQFF
TRBJ1-4,TRBV5-1,CASSLMTGSNEKLFF
TRBJ2-5,TRBV5-1,CASVRSLGTEETQYF
TRBJ2-2,TRBV9,CASSVEVIGELFF
TRBJ2-1,TRBV6-6,CASSYSTAGYYNEQFF
TRBJ2-1,TRBV4-2,CASSPRVPADEQFF
TRBJ1-5,TRBV19,CASRLTGGYQPQHF
TRBJ2-1,TRBV7-3,CASSFLGGRDNEQFF
TRBJ2-7,TRBV19,CASSGRDRVSGYEQYF
TRBJ1-3,TRBV28,CASSLGGSSGNTIYF
TRBJ2-3,TRBV27,CASSLSAGGPDTQYF
TRBJ2-3,TRBV9,CASSVDDTQYF
TRBJ1-5,TRBV5-1,CASSLGDREVQPQHF
TRBJ2-3,TRBV25-1,CASSASTDTQYF
TRBJ1-1,TRBV29-1,CSVERTANTEAFF
TRBJ1-1,TRBV30,CAGGQMNTEAFF
TRBJ1-5,TRBV28,CASSLGDRAPPPQHF
TRBJ1-3,TRBV6-1,CASTLGPGNTIYF
TRBJ1-2,TRBV5-6,CASTLVGQGYGYTF
TRBJ1-5,TRBV27,CASSWRVGNQPQHF
TRBJ2-7,TRBV27,CASSLHGSQAQYF
TRBJ2-1,TRBV9,CASSVAQGLAGGRGYNEQFF
TRBJ1-4,TRBV5-1,CASSLTGDEKLFF
TRBJ1-2,TRBV19,CASSIGRGYGYTF
TRBJ2-7,TRBV9,CASSVDPRPSSYEQYF
TRBJ1-2,TRBV4-1,CASSQEGSVYGYTF
TRBJ2-1,TRBV6-1,CASSAGTTNEQFF
TRBJ2-5,TRBV5-5,CASSFGLGETQYF